A selection of T cell receptor beta chains follows, all from one sample in a study of blood T cell repertoires in COVID-19. Sequencing was performed with immunoSEQ multiplex PCR; in TCRdb, only in-frame clones are kept and a portion is missing. Here the sample spans 150,000 to 250,000 clones, roughly four fifths being singletons. Sample: peripheral blood. These receptors came from a human donor with acute or convalescent COVID-19. The donor label of this sample is uncertain. CDR3s leave out the opening cysteine and the closing phenylalanine or tryptophan.

length	J	V	CDR3
11	TRBJ1-2	TRBV6-5	ASSQGQGTGYT
14	TRBJ2-3	TRBV9	ASSYTGNWRTDTQY
17	TRBJ2-3	TRBV27	ASSPYGIAGGGVTDTQY
12	TRBJ1-6	TRBV19	ASSSGTLGSPLH
12	TRBJ2-7	TRBV4-2	ASSRQGQVYEQY
13	TRBJ1-2	TRBV10-3	AIALADTQHHGYT
12	TRBJ2-3	TRBV28	ASLTRASTDTQY
13	TRBJ1-3	TRBV7-9	ASSSAGTAGNTIY
14	TRBJ2-3	TRBV7-6	ASTSGSGGGTDTQY
12	TRBJ1-1	TRBV18	ASSPTGSNTEAF
11	TRBJ2-3	TRBV18	ASSRATADTQY
13	TRBJ2-7	TRBV7-2	ASSSGLAGGVEQY
14	TRBJ2-1	TRBV28	ASSGVQERSGNEQF
12	TRBJ2-3	TRBV21-1	ASYSRAPTDTQY
13	TRBJ2-1	TRBV11-1	ASSLMAGLYNEQF
14	TRBJ2-3	TRBV30	ACNPQGRYWLDTQY